Presented here are 25 T cell receptor beta chains from one specimen sequenced in a study of blood T cell repertoires in COVID-19. Using immunoSEQ multiplex PCR, the repertoire was profiled, and TCRdb retains in-frame clones only, with some absent. The table lists around 450,000 clones, 75% to 90% of them singletons, with 0.7% in the top ten. Sequencing was done on a sample of PBMCs or T cells enriched from blood (not recorded which). The receptors come from a woman under 30 who had recovered from COVID-19.

The genes are TRBV27 and TRBJ1-1; TRBD1 agrees at 7 bases. Germline loops: CDR1 MNHEY, CDR2 SMNVEV (reference sequence). V shed 5 bases, J shed 2 bases, and the junction held 5 bases outside the gene matches. CDR3 length equals 14 residues. CDR3 amino acids: CASSPQGPNTEAFF. The CDR3 DNA follows: TGTGCCAGCAGTCCACAGGGGCCAAACACTGAAGCTTTCTTT.

This clone was observed once. The chain combines TRBV27 with TRBJ1-1; TRBD1 is a possible D gene (5 bases). Trimming removed 6 bases from V and 4 bases from J, with 15 bases in between. From germline, CDR1 is MNHEY and CDR2 SMNVEV (reference sequence). CDR3 size: 14 residues. This CDR3 reads CASRPQGHPTEAFF. DNA for the CDR3: TGTGCCAGCAGACCCCAGGGTCACCCCACTGAAGCTTTCTTT.

The chain is built from TRBV4-1 and TRBJ1-3; TRBD1 is a possible D gene (6 bases). V lost 2 bases, J lost 2 bases, and 10 bases lay in between. The CDR3 spans 15 residues. The germline CDR1 and CDR2 sequences are MGHRA and YSYEKL. The CDR3 bases are TGCGCCAGCAGCCAATTACAGGGCACTGGAAACACCATATATTTT. This gives the protein CASSQLQGTGNTIYF.

The chain carries TRBV13 and TRBJ2-1, with 13 bases matching TRBD2. V gave up 3 bases and J gave up 6 bases; unmatched junction bases: 5. Germline CDR1 is PRHDT and CDR2 is FYEKMQ (reference sequence). The CDR3 spans 16 residues. CDR3 amino acids: CASSFRTSGGINEQFF. CDR3 DNA: TGTGCCAGCAGCTTCCGGACTAGCGGGGGAATCAATGAGCAGTTCTTC.

This chain uses TRBV12-3 or TRBV12-4 with TRBJ1-1; TRBD1 might be the D (6 bases). V was pared by 1 base and J by 5 bases, with 8 bases between. This CDR3 spans 13 amino acids. The CDR3 is CASSLDTGTEAFF. CDR3 bases: TGTGCCAGCAGTTTAGATACAGGGACTGAAGCTTTCTTT.

This clone was detected only a few times. The chain links TRBV29-1 to TRBJ2-1; no firm D call. V lost 4 bases to trimming and J lost 7 bases, with 11 bases between them. Germline V gene lookup returns CDR1 SQVTM and CDR2 ANQGSEA. The CDR3 is made up of 12 amino acids. The chain's CDR3 is CSVVRSRNEQFF. CDR3 in DNA: TGCAGCGTTGTAAGAAGTCGGAATGAGCAGTTCTTC.

The chain uses TRBV15 and TRBJ1-5, with a weak D call TRBD1 (6 bases). Germline CDR1 and CDR2: LNHNV and YYDKDF (reference sequence). Trimming stripped 1 base from V and 6 bases from J, with 13 bases between. The CDR3 consists of 15 residues. CDR3 in amino acids: CATSRVHTGTQPQHF. The CDR3 DNA is TGTGCCACCAGCAGAGTTCACACAGGGACTCAGCCCCAGCATTTT.

The V gene is TRBV6-5, the J gene TRBJ2-2; perhaps TRBD1 as D (5 bases). V lost 6 bases and J lost 4, with 9 bases in between. The CDR3 length is 13 residues. Germline V lookup: CDR1 MNHEY, CDR2 SVGAGI. In DNA, the CDR3 is TGTGCCAGCAGGACAGTCGGCACCGGGGAGCTGTTTTTT. Protein sequence: CASRTVGTGELFF.

The chain joins TRBV5-1 to TRBJ1-6; D is ambiguous. The germline V and J ends were trimmed by 0 bases and 6 bases, with 7 bases remaining between them. There are 14 residues in the CDR3. Germline V CDR1 and CDR2: SGHRS, YFSETQ. The CDR3 bases are TGCGCCAGCAGCTTGGGCGATAGTAATTCACCCCTCCACTTT. This codes for CASSLGDSNSPLHF.

The genes are TRBV2 and TRBJ2-5; 7 nucleotides align to TRBD1. Germline V CDR1 and CDR2: SNHLY, FYNNEI. The junction had 5 bases not matched to a gene; V was cut back by 8 bases and J by 5 bases. The CDR3 has 12 residues. In DNA, the CDR3 is TGTGCCAGCGCCCGGGACAGCGAGACCCAGTACTTC. It encodes CASARDSETQYF.

The rearrangement uses TRBV29-1 and TRBJ1-1; 11 positions agree with TRBD1. Germline V CDR1 and CDR2: SQVTM, ANQGSEA. The CDR3 has 19 residues. V dropped 1 base and J dropped 4; count of bases not matched to a gene: 17. The DNA for the CDR3 is TGCAGCGTTGAAGTGTTTGCGGACAGGGGGCTGAGGGGGAGCACTGAAGCTTTCTTT. Translating it yields CSVEVFADRGLRGSTEAFF.

V is TRBV6-5 and J is TRBJ1-2, with D possibly TRBD1 on 6 matching bases. The CDR3 is made up of 14 amino acids. Germline V lookup: CDR1 MNHEY, CDR2 SVGAGI. Trimming took off 10 bases at V and 2 bases at J, with 17 bases between the two ends. CDR3 region: CATQKQGFNYGYTF. CDR3 nucleotide sequence: TGTGCCACCCAGAAACAGGGCTTCAACTATGGCTACACCTTC.

This sequence joins TRBV19 and TRBJ1-2; possibly TRBD1 for D (6 bases). Trimming stripped 8 bases from V and 0 bases from J, with 13 bases between. The CDR3 is 14 residues long. CDR1 LNHDA and CDR2 SQIVND come from the germline V gene (reference sequence). The chain's CDR3 is CASHQGLSNYGYTF. DNA for the CDR3: TGTGCCAGTCACCAGGGGTTGTCTAACTATGGCTACACCTTC.

CDR3 amino acids: CASTPGGLKDNSPLHF. CDR3 nucleotide sequence: TGCGCCAGCACCCCGGGGGGGCTCAAGGATAATTCACCCCTCCACTTT. V gene TRBV4-1 combines with J gene TRBJ1-6; D is perhaps TRBD1 (6 bases). CDR1 and CDR2 (germline): MGHRA, YSYEKL. The V and J ends lost 7 bases and 5 bases respectively, with 18 bases between them. The CDR3 runs to 16 residues.

The chain combines TRBV6-6 with TRBJ2-7; 7 positions agree with TRBD2. In germline, CDR1 is MNHNY, CDR2 SVGAGI (reference sequence). The CDR3 length is 12 residues. V gave up 7 bases and J gave up 2 bases; unmatched junction bases: 2. For the CDR3, the DNA is TGTGCCAGCACTGGGGGGGCCTACGAGCAGTACTTC. Translated: CASTGGAYEQYF.

The chain joins TRBV5-1 to TRBJ1-2; no firm D call. CDR3 length: 14 residues. Trimming took off 0 bases at V and 4 bases at J, with 10 bases between the two ends. Germline V lookup: CDR1 SGHRS, CDR2 YFSETQ. The CDR3 reads CASSLGPTTYGYTF. The CDR3 DNA reads TGCGCCAGCAGCTTGGGACCGACTACCTATGGCTACACCTTC.

This CDR3 is CASRGLGQYNEQFF. The CDR3 region has the DNA TGTGCCAGCAGGGGACTAGGGCAGTACAATGAGCAGTTCTTC. The chain links TRBV2 to TRBJ2-1; 8 bases match TRBD2. J was trimmed by 4 bases and V by 6 bases; bases with no gene match: 5. The CDR3 spans 14 residues. Germline loops: CDR1 SNHLY, CDR2 FYNNEI.

V gene TRBV7-8 combines with J gene TRBJ2-5; 7 nucleotides line up with TRBD2. The CDR3 consists of 14 residues. Germline loops: CDR1 SGHVS, CDR2 FQNEAQ. Trimming took 0 bases from V and 4 from J; bases not matched to a gene: 2. The CDR3 DNA follows: TGTGCCAGCAGCTTAGCGGAGCGGGGAGAGACCCAGTACTTC. This translates into CASSLAERGETQYF.

The chain employs TRBV27 and TRBJ1-5; TRBD1 matches 10 bases. The junction had 8 bases not matched to a gene; V was cut back by 3 bases and J by 3 bases. The CDR3 runs 17 residues. Germline V gene data show CDR1 as MNHEY and CDR2 as SMNVEV (reference sequence). The CDR3 coding sequence is TGTGCCAGCAGTTTCATCAGGACAGGGGGAAACAATCAGCCCCAGCATTTT. It is translated as CASSFIRTGGNNQPQHF.

The chain combines TRBV27 with TRBJ2-1; 9 bases match TRBD2. Germline-derived CDR1 and CDR2 are MNHEY and SMNVEV (reference sequence). V dropped 6 bases and J dropped 10; count of bases not matched to a gene: 7. The CDR3 length is 13 residues. The DNA for the CDR3 is TGTGCCAGCAGCCACATAGCGGGGGAAGAGCAGTTCTTC. This sequence encodes CASSHIAGEEQFF.

This clone was counted a few times. This sequence joins TRBV5-1 and TRBJ1-1, with D tentatively TRBD1 (5 bases). This CDR3 comprises 15 residues. The germline gives CDR1 SGHRS, CDR2 YFSETQ. V dropped 2 bases and J dropped 4 bases, with 15 bases sitting between them. The CDR3 here is CASSFTGGPGTEAFF. The DNA of the CDR3 is TGCGCCAGCAGCTTTACCGGGGGTCCTGGCACTGAAGCTTTCTTT.

J is TRBJ1-1 and V is TRBV12-3 or TRBV12-4; possibly TRBD1 for D (6 bases). CDR3 length equals 13 residues. V lost 5 bases and J lost 4, with 11 bases in between. CDR3 amino acids: CASSGFRGTEAFF. The CDR3 bases are TGTGCCAGCAGTGGGTTCAGGGGCACTGAAGCTTTCTTT.

The J gene is TRBJ2-1, the V gene TRBV4-2, with 16 bases identical to TRBD2. J gave up 9 bases and V 0 bases, and 8 bases lay outside the gene matches. Germline lookup yields CDR1 LGHNA and CDR2 YNFKEQ. This CDR3 contains 18 residues. The CDR3 sequence: CASSQEGTSGGAKGEQFF. The CDR3 DNA reads as TGTGCCAGCAGCCAAGAAGGGACTAGCGGGGGGGCTAAAGGTGAGCAGTTCTTC.

The chain links TRBV2 to TRBJ1-3; D is undetermined. Looked up from germline, CDR1 is SNHLY and CDR2 is FYNNEI. Trimming stripped 3 bases from V and 0 bases from J, with 6 bases between. CDR3 length: 14 residues. The CDR3 nucleotides are TGTGCCAGCAGTGATGGCAGCTCTGGAAACACCATATATTTT. Its translation: CASSDGSSGNTIYF.

This clone was found once. The chain joins TRBV5-3 to TRBJ1-1; 8 nucleotides align to TRBD1. TRBV5-3 is an ORF for which the function is uncertain. The CDR3 contains 12 residues. The junction had 1 base not matched to a gene; V was cut back by 4 bases and J by 5 bases. CDR3 DNA: TGTGCCAGAAGCGACAGGGGAACTGAAGCTTTCTTT. This sequence encodes CARSDRGTEAFF.